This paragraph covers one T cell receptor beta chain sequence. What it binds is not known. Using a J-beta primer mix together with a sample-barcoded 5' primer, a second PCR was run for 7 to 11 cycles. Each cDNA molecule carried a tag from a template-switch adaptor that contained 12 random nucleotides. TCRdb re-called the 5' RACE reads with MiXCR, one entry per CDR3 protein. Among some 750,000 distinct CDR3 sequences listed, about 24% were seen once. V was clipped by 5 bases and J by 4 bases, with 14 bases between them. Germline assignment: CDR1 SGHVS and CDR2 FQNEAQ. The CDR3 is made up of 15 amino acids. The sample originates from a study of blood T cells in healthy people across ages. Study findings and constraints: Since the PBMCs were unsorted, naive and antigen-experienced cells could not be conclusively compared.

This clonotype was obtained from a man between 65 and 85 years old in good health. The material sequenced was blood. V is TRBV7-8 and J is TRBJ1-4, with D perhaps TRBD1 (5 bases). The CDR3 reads CASSPGGALNEKLFF. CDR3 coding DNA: TGTGCCAGCAGCCCCGGAGGGGCTCTTAATGAAAAACTGTTTTTT.